One sample yielded the 15 T cell receptor beta chains listed below, sequenced in a study of identical twins. MiXCR, run by TCRdb on the 5' RACE reads, gives a single entry per CDR3 protein. The sample records 250,000 to 350,000 distinct CDR3 sequences, 9.5% being singletons. A further study also used this sample, focusing on yellow fever vaccine responses in identical twins.

Specimen: CD8+ T cells sorted from blood. These receptors originate from a woman under 30 in good health.

This clonotype was counted a few times. V usage is TRBV25-1 and J usage is TRBJ1-4, with a possible D match to TRBD1 (5 bases). Germline V lookup: CDR1 MGHDK, CDR2 SYGVNS. Trimming took 8 bases from V and 8 from J, leaving 15 bases between them. The CDR3 contains 13 residues. The CDR3 here is CASAGIPEEKLFF. CDR3 nucleotide sequence: TGTGCCAGCGCAGGGATCCCTGAGGAAAAACTGTTTTTT.

The table lists this clonotype with many counts. This sequence joins TRBV7-9 and TRBJ1-1, with 9 nucleotides matching TRBD1. CDR1 and CDR2 from the germline V gene are SEHNR and FQNEAQ (reference sequence). The junction had 2 bases not matched to a gene; V was cut back by 5 bases and J by 7 bases. The CDR3 consists of 12 residues. The CDR3 DNA follows: TGTGCCAGCAGCCCGGGACAGGGTGAAGCTTTCTTT. This translates into CASSPGQGEAFF.

This clonotype was picked up a small number of times. V gene TRBV28 combines with J gene TRBJ2-7; perhaps TRBD1 as D (6 bases). This CDR3 has 14 residues. Trimming shortened V by 2 bases and J by 0 bases, and 8 bases separated the two germline ends. The germline gives CDR1 MDHEN, CDR2 SYDVKM. As DNA, the CDR3 is TGTGCCAGCAGTTTAATGGACAGCTCCTACGAGCAGTACTTC. Translation: CASSLMDSSYEQYF.

CDR3 sequence (DNA): TGCAGTGCTAGAGACGACGGGGTCTTAGACGAGCAGTACTTC. Its protein is CSARDDGVLDEQYF. This chain joins TRBV20-1 and TRBJ2-7; D is perhaps TRBD2 (5 bases). Between the trimmed V and J ends, which lost 0 bases and 5 bases, there was a span of 14 bases. Germline CDR1 DFQATT, CDR2 SNEGSKA (reference sequence). This CDR3 is 14 amino acids long.

The genes are TRBV2 and TRBJ2-5; 11 bases line up with TRBD1. The CDR3 extends over 15 amino acids. V lost 4 bases, J lost 5 bases, and 6 bases stayed unmatched. Germline V gene data show CDR1 as SNHLY and CDR2 as FYNNEI. The CDR3 bases are TGTGCCAGCAGTGCGTGGACAGGGGGCTACGAGACCCAGTACTTC. Encoded protein: CASSAWTGGYETQYF.

This clonotype was counted many times. This chain links TRBV7-9 with TRBJ2-1, with D possibly TRBD2 on 5 matching bases. Germline-derived CDR1 and CDR2 are SEHNR and FQNEAQ (reference sequence). The V gene lost 8 bases and the J gene lost 4 bases, with 18 bases spanning the gap. The CDR3 consists of 15 residues. DNA of the CDR3: TGTGCCAGCCCGCGAACGGGCGGGCTTTACAATGAGCAGTTCTTC. The encoded protein is CASPRTGGLYNEQFF.

This clonotype appeared many times. This chain uses TRBV28 with TRBJ2-1; D is ambiguous. The CDR3 loop spans 11 amino acids. Germline lookup yields CDR1 MDHEN and CDR2 SYDVKM. V lost 8 bases and J lost 0, with 2 bases in between. CDR3 region: CASGSYNEQFF. CDR3 sequence (DNA): TGTGCCAGCGGCTCCTACAATGAGCAGTTCTTC.

This clonotype was seen ten or more times. CDR3 nucleotides: TGTGCCAGCAGCTTAGGGGGACAGGTCAATGAGCAGTTCTTC. This codes for CASSLGGQVNEQFF. The V gene is TRBV13, the J gene TRBJ2-1; 8 bases are a match to TRBD1. The CDR3 consists of 14 residues. Germline CDR1 and CDR2: PRHDT and FYEKMQ (reference sequence). With V trimmed by 0 bases and J by 6 bases, 1 base remained unmatched.

This clonotype has only a few counts. The V gene is TRBV5-6, the J gene TRBJ2-7, with TRBD1 identical over 7 bases. The CDR3 is 14 residues long. V lost 2 bases, J lost 5 bases, and 7 bases stayed unmatched. Germline V CDR1 and CDR2: SGHDT, YYEEEE. CDR3 amino acids: CASSFLTGINEQYF. The CDR3 DNA reads TGTGCCAGCAGCTTCTTGACAGGGATTAACGAGCAGTACTTC.

The chain links TRBV2 to TRBJ2-1; the D is unclear. V was cut by 2 bases and J by 6 bases, with 5 bases left in between. This CDR3 comprises 12 residues. The germline V gene encodes CDR1 SNHLY and CDR2 FYNNEI. The CDR3 region is CASSENPNEQFF. The CDR3 region has the DNA TGTGCCAGCAGTGAAAACCCCAATGAGCAGTTCTTC.

About this clonotype itself: The final CDR3 position lacks the conserved phenylalanine or tryptophan, pointing to a likely read error. The gene calls are TRBV4-3 and TRBJ1-5; tentative D call: TRBD1 (5 bases). V was clipped by 0 bases and J by 5 bases, with 11 bases between them. The CDR3 covers 15 residues. The germline CDR1 and CDR2 sequences are LGHNA and YSLEER. CDR3 protein: CASSQDLGVDQPQHY. Written as DNA, the CDR3 is TGCGCCAGCAGCCAAGATTTGGGGGTGGATCAGCCCCAGCATTAT.

This clonotype was counted at least ten times. This chain joins TRBV4-2 and TRBJ1-5; D is undetermined. This CDR3 region has 12 residues. V lost 0 bases and J 3 bases, leaving 0 bases between the germline ends. Germline-derived CDR1 and CDR2 are LGHNA and YNFKEQ. The CDR3 here is CASSQDNQPQHF. CDR3 DNA sequence: TGTGCCAGCAGCCAAGACAATCAGCCCCAGCATTTT.

This chain links TRBV7-3 with TRBJ2-3; no clear D. Germline values: CDR1 SGHTA, CDR2 FQGTGA. The ends were cut back, 5 bases at V and 1 base at J, with 10 bases in the middle. CDR3 length: 14 amino acids. CDR3 bases: TGTGCCAGCAGCCCCCTGGACCGCACAGATACGCAGTATTTT. Its translation is CASSPLDRTDTQYF.

This clonotype was counted many times. The gene calls are TRBV3-1 and TRBJ2-2; 7 bases align to TRBD1. Germline CDR1 LGHDT, CDR2 YNNKEL (reference sequence). This CDR3 is built from 14 residues. The J segment lost 3 bases and the V segment lost 7 bases, leaving 5 bases of the junction unmatched. The chain's CDR3 is CASKAGGDTGELFF. DNA of the CDR3: TGTGCCAGCAAGGCAGGGGGAGACACCGGGGAGCTGTTTTTT. Together with reference TRBV3-1 and TRBJ2-2, the CDR3 gives the full variable domain: DTAVSQTPKYLVTQMGNDKSIKCEQNLGHDTMYWYKQDSKKFLKIMFSYNNKELIINETVPNRFSPKSPDKAHLNLHINSLELGDSAVYFCASKAGGDTGELFFGEGSRLTVL.

This clonotype was counted at least ten times. This chain connects TRBV29-1 to TRBJ2-7, with 7 bases identical to TRBD2. With V trimmed by 7 bases and J by 4 bases, 4 bases remained unmatched. The CDR3 has 11 amino acids. From germline, CDR1 is SQVTM and CDR2 ANQGSEA. CDR3 sequence: CSAEGGYEQYF. CDR3 in DNA: TGCAGCGCCGAGGGAGGGTACGAGCAGTACTTC.